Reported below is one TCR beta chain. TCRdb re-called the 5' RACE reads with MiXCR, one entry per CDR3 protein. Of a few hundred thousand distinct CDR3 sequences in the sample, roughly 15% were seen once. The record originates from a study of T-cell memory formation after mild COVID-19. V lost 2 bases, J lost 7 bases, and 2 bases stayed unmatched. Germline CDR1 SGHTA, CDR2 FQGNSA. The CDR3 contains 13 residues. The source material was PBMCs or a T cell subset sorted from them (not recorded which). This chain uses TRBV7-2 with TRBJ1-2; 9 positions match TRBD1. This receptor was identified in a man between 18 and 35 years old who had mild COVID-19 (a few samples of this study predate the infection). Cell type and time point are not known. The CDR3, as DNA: TGTGCCAGCAGCTTACTGACAGGGGGTGGCTACACCTTC. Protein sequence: CASSLLTGGGYTF.